These 6 T cell receptor beta chains came from one sample sequenced in a study of blood T cell repertoires in COVID-19. Assay used: immunoSEQ multiplex PCR; TCRdb lists only in-frame clones, some missing. This sample has 150,000 to 200,000 clones, with 60% to 80% found just once. Sequencing was carried out using peripheral blood. These receptors originate from a woman between 65 and 79 years old with acute or convalescent COVID-19.

V gene TRBV12-5 combines with J gene TRBJ1-2; D is undetermined. V gave up 6 bases and J gave up 4 bases, with 9 bases separating them. Germline loops: CDR1 LGHNT, CDR2 FRNRAP. The CDR3 is 12 residues long. CDR3 in DNA: TGTGCTAGTGGCCCTGACTTCTATGGCTACACCTTC. As protein: CASGPDFYGYTF.

This clone was observed a few times. Other DNA sequences within the sample encode an identical CDR3. The chain couples TRBV29-1 to TRBJ2-1; 10 bases map to TRBD1. In germline, CDR1 is SQVTM, CDR2 ANQGSEA. Trimming took 4 bases from V and 4 from J; bases not matched to a gene: 1. The CDR3 length is 13 residues. The CDR3 nucleotides read TGCAGCGTTGGGACAGGGGGGTACAATGAGCAGTTCTTC. This gives the protein CSVGTGGYNEQFF.

CDR3 nucleotides: TGTGCCAGCAGCTCTTGGACAGGGAGGAATGAGCAGTTCTTC. The encoded protein is CASSSWTGRNEQFF. The chain has TRBV7-8 and TRBJ2-1, with 8 bases identical to TRBD1. Germline V CDR1 and CDR2: SGHVS, FQNEAQ. This CDR3 is built from 14 residues. J gave up 7 bases and V 4 bases, and 6 bases lay outside the gene matches.

This chain uses TRBV29-1 with TRBJ2-3; weak D call: TRBD1 (5 bases). The germline V gene encodes CDR1 SQVTM and CDR2 ANQGSEA. There are 13 residues in the CDR3. Trimming removed 7 bases at V and 0 bases at J, with 11 bases between. The CDR3 spells CSAVGHSTDTQYF. CDR3 sequence (DNA): TGCAGCGCCGTTGGACATAGCACAGATACGCAGTATTTT.

The chain links TRBV7-9 to TRBJ2-7; 8 bases map to TRBD1. Losses at the gene ends were 1 base for V and 2 bases for J; bases not matched to a gene: 4. The CDR3 runs to 15 residues. Germline assignment: CDR1 SEHNR and CDR2 FQNEAQ (reference sequence). CDR3 in amino acids: CASSLEGQETYEQYF. DNA for the CDR3: TGTGCCAGCAGCTTAGAGGGACAGGAAACCTACGAGCAGTACTTC. Supplemented by reference TRBV7-9 and TRBJ2-7, the full variable domain reads DTGVSQNPRHKITKRGQNVTFRCDPISEHNRLYWYRQTLGQGPEFLTYFQNEAQLEKSRLLSDRFSAERPKGSFSTLEIQRTEQGDSAMYLCASSLEGQETYEQYFGPGTRLTVT.

V and J are TRBV3-1 (or the pseudogene TRBV3-2) and TRBJ2-2; no clear D gene. The CDR3 runs 14 residues. Deletions cut 2 bases from V and 5 bases from J, with 9 bases between. Looked up from germline, CDR1 is LGHDT and CDR2 is YNNKEL (reference sequence). The chain's CDR3 is CASSQRRRTGELFF. The CDR3 DNA reads TGTGCCAGCAGCCAACGGAGACGAACCGGGGAGCTGTTTTTT.